This TCR beta chain was captured by sequencing in a study of graft-versus-host responses after intestinal transplantation. The wider study: Recipients were given multivisceral, liver-intestinal, or isolated intestinal transplants. Recipients across the board were started on anti-thymocyte globulin induction, then kept on tacrolimus and steroids for about 3 years.

Produced via immunoSEQ multiplex PCR; TCRdb's table is partial and in-frame only. The sample has roughly 100,000 clones; roughly 84% are singletons. Notes on this clone: Its antigen is not identified.

Whole-study findings and limits: Those patients showing graft-donor T cell macrochimerism displayed high graft-versus-host to host-versus-graft clonal ratios in allografts. Declines in HvG clones occurring early post-transplant were associated with peak circulating GvH clone levels.

Germline loops: CDR1 MNHNS, CDR2 SASEGT. V was trimmed by 1 base and J by 4 bases, leaving 4 bases between them. This CDR3 spans 12 amino acids. The material sequenced was unstimulated CD4+ T cells sorted from spleen or lymph node cells, taken before intestinal transplant. The source of this sequence is a human donor who received an intestinal transplant. The chain combines TRBV6-1 with TRBJ1-1; D is unresolved. The CDR3 region is CASSEGGTEAFF. DNA of the CDR3: TGTGCCAGCAGTGAAGGTGGCACTGAAGCTTTCTTT.